The present entry profiles one T cell receptor (beta chain) with its context. The antigen is unknown. This CDR3 contains 15 residues. The V segment lost 6 bases and the J segment 2 bases; nucleotides outside the gene matches: 6. Germline CDR1 is LNHDA and CDR2 is SQIVND (reference sequence). Sequencing used immunoSEQ version 4 in survey mode. Template was genomic DNA at around 9.7 ng/uL, with up to roughly 1 ug used per sample. Method: immunoSEQ multiplex PCR; TCRdb's copy keeps in-frame clones and lacks some. The sample has 30,000 to 45,000 clones, roughly 86% seen once. The sample is drawn from a study of persistence of HIV-infected CD4 T cells. Study-level background: Two participants gave one leukapheresis sample; others gave up to about 180 mL blood repeatedly. Study observations and caveats: Degenerate expanded CDR3beta sequences were enriched among CMV- and Gag-responding cells. Rare CMV-responding cells carrying HIV-1 proviruses were not analyzed separately for TCR.

Nonspecific anti-CD3/anti-CD28 bead stimulation represents the broad CD4+ T cell repertoire. Responding CD4+ T cells were sorted by upregulation of both CD40 ligand and CD69. The sample consisted of CD4+ T cells sorted from PBMCs after roughly 18-hour stimulation, taken from a patient who received antiretroviral therapy. V is TRBV19 and J is TRBJ1-5; 8 bases are a match to TRBD1. The TCR originated in an adult man with HIV who was CMV-seropositive. The CDR3 nucleotides are TGTGCCAGTAGACCGGACAGGGAACGCAATCAGCCCCAGCATTTT. Its protein product is CASRPDRERNQPQHF.